The sequence of this T cell receptor (beta chain) was determined in a study of T cells of healthy individuals. Trimming took 5 bases from V and 4 from J; bases not matched to a gene: 6. This CDR3 has 15 residues. Per germline, CDR1 MNHEY and CDR2 SVGAGI. TCRdb processed the 5' RACE reads anew with MiXCR; each CDR3 protein has one entry. Of some 100,000 distinct CDR3 sequences listed, roughly 18% are singletons. This receptor was taken from a human donor in good health. The V call is TRBV6-5, the J call TRBJ2-3; 10 bases map to TRBD2. The CDR3 coding sequence is TGTGCCAGCAGTGAAGAAGCGGGAGGGCCAGATACGCAGTATTTT. Protein product: CASSEEAGGPDTQYF.